The 14 T cell receptor beta chains in this list originate from one sample, sequenced in a study of blood T cell repertoires in COVID-19. Some clones are missing from TCRdb's copy, which holds only in-frame ones; the method was immunoSEQ multiplex PCR. The data hold roughly 180,000 clones, with around 85% observed a single time. Material: peripheral blood. The receptors stem from a woman aged 55-69 years with acute or convalescent COVID-19.

The chain links TRBV10-1 to TRBJ1-6, with D unclear. The CDR3 totals 13 residues. Germline CDR1 reads WNHNN; CDR2 reads SYGVQD (reference sequence). Trimming shortened V by 4 bases and J by 8 bases, and 9 bases separated the two germline ends. Written as DNA, the CDR3 is TGCGCCAGCAGTGCGGGTTTCGATTCACCCCTCCACTTT. Amino acid sequence: CASSAGFDSPLHF.

This sequence joins TRBV28 and TRBJ1-6; TRBD1 aligns across 11 bases. Losses at the gene ends were 6 bases for V and 10 bases for J; bases not matched to a gene: 5. CDR3 size: 14 residues. Germline values: CDR1 MDHEN, CDR2 SYDVKM. The CDR3 sequence: CASSQGQGDSPLHF. In DNA, the CDR3 is TGTGCCAGCAGCCAGGGACAGGGGGACTCACCCCTCCACTTT.

The V call is TRBV29-1, the J call TRBJ1-1; perhaps TRBD1 as D (5 bases). Trimming removed 5 bases from V and 3 bases from J, with 16 bases in between. The germline V gene has CDR1 SQVTM and CDR2 ANQGSEA. This CDR3 is built from 14 residues. CDR3 coding DNA: TGCAGCGTTATATTAGATCCAGGGTACACTGAAGCTTTCTTT. As protein: CSVILDPGYTEAFF.

The V gene is TRBV5-1, the J gene TRBJ2-1; 13 bases line up with TRBD2. Germline CDR1 is SGHRS and CDR2 is YFSETQ. With V trimmed by 0 bases and J by 6 bases, 6 bases remained unmatched. The CDR3 has 17 residues. The DNA for the CDR3 is TGCGCCAGCAGCTTGGGACCTCGGACTAGCGGGAGCAATGAGCAGTTCTTC. Encoded protein: CASSLGPRTSGSNEQFF.

The chain joins TRBV6-1 to TRBJ2-1; 9 positions match TRBD1. Germline V gene sequence: CDR1 MNHNS, CDR2 SASEGT. The CDR3 runs to 16 residues. V lost 1 base and J lost 12; bases outside the gene matches: 13. CDR3 sequence: CASSEVAGTGKGGQFF. CDR3 coding DNA: TGTGCCAGCAGTGAAGTGGCCGGGACAGGGAAAGGGGGGCAGTTCTTC.

The chain is built from TRBV28 and TRBJ1-1; tentatively, D is TRBD1 (5 bases). V gave up 4 bases and J gave up 3 bases, with 12 bases separating them. The germline V gene has CDR1 MDHEN and CDR2 SYDVKM. The CDR3 is made up of 14 amino acids. In DNA, the CDR3 is TGTGCCAGCAGTTCATCAGGGTTGGACACTGAAGCTTTCTTT. This gives the protein CASSSSGLDTEAFF. The full variable domain, rest sourced from reference TRBV28 and TRBJ1-1, is DVKVTQSSRYLVKRTGEKVFLECVQDMDHENMFWYRQDPGLGLRLIYFSYDVKMKEKGDIPEGYSVSREKKERFSLILESASTNQTSMYLCASSSSGLDTEAFFGQGTRLTVV.

The chain recombines TRBV2 with TRBJ1-3; TRBD1 matches 10 bases. Looked up from germline, CDR1 is SNHLY and CDR2 is FYNNEI. The CDR3 runs 13 residues. V shed 9 bases, J shed 3 bases, and the junction held 2 bases outside the gene matches. In nucleotides, the CDR3 is TGTGCCAGTCGGACAGGGGGTGGAAACACCATATATTTT. Translating it yields CASRTGGGNTIYF.

V usage is TRBV7-2 and J usage is TRBJ2-1, with 12 bases aligning to TRBD2. The CDR3 sequence is 15 residues long. Trimming cost V 5 bases and J 6 bases; bases outside gene matches: 5. Per the germline V gene, CDR1 is SGHTA and CDR2 is FQGNSA. As DNA, the CDR3 is TGTGCCAGCAGCCATTGGACTAGCGGGACCAATGAGCAGTTCTTC. The encoded protein is CASSHWTSGTNEQFF.

The J gene is TRBJ2-5, the V gene TRBV10-2, with TRBD2 identical over 8 bases. From germline, CDR1 is WSHSY and CDR2 SAAADI. The CDR3 is made up of 14 amino acids. With V trimmed by 8 bases and J by 0 bases, 5 bases remained unmatched. Here the CDR3 reads CASGIAGNQETQYF. CDR3 in DNA: TGCGCCAGCGGGATAGCGGGGAACCAAGAGACCCAGTACTTC.

The chain couples TRBV3-1 (or the pseudogene TRBV3-2) to TRBJ1-2; D unresolved. Per germline, CDR1 LGHDT and CDR2 YNNKEL (reference sequence). V lost 5 bases, J lost 4 bases, and 11 bases lay in between. The CDR3 totals 13 residues. This CDR3 is CASSSHLSYGYTF. The CDR3 nucleotides read TGTGCCAGCAGCTCACACCTTTCCTATGGCTACACCTTC.

The CDR3 DNA is TGTGCCTGGAGTGTACCCCTTGGACAGGCCCGGGGGCAGCCCCAGCATTTT. Amino acid sequence: CAWSVPLGQARGQPQHF. The J gene is TRBJ1-5, the V gene TRBV30, with 7 positions matching TRBD1. CDR3 size: 17 residues. Germline V gene lookup returns CDR1 GTSNPN and CDR2 SVGIG (reference sequence). Losses at the gene ends were 0 bases for V and 7 bases for J; bases not matched to a gene: 15. Drawing the rest from reference TRBV30 and TRBJ1-5, the complete variable domain is SQTIHQWPATLVQPVGSPLSLECTVEGTSNPNLYWYRQAAGRGLQLLFYSVGIGQISSEVPQNLSASRPQDRQFILSSKKLLLSDSGFYLCAWSVPLGQARGQPQHFGDGTRLSIL.

This rearrangement joins TRBV5-1 to TRBJ1-4; D not resolved. Germline CDR1 is SGHRS and CDR2 is YFSETQ. Trimming left V 0 bases short and J 5 bases short, with 11 bases between. This CDR3 is built from 15 residues. The CDR3 coding sequence is TGCGCCAGCAGCTTGGCCCCGGGATCGAATGAAAAACTGTTTTTT. It codes for CASSLAPGSNEKLFF. Variable domain in full (rest from reference TRBV5-1 and TRBJ1-4): KAGVTQTPRYLIKTRGQQVTLSCSPISGHRSVSWYQQTPGQGLQFLFEYFSETQRNKGNFPGRFSGRQFSNSRSEMNVSTLELGDSALYLCASSLAPGSNEKLFFGSGTQLSVL.

This rearrangement joins TRBV12-5 to TRBJ1-5; 8 bases agree with TRBD1. CDR3 length: 16 residues. Trimming cost V 0 bases and J 9 bases; bases outside gene matches: 10. Germline lookup yields CDR1 LGHNT and CDR2 FRNRAP. CDR3 region: CASGLVLEQGARPQHF. The CDR3, as DNA: TGTGCTAGTGGTTTGGTACTTGAGCAGGGGGCACGGCCCCAGCATTTT. Variable domain in full (rest from reference TRBV12-5 and TRBJ1-5): DARVTQTPRHKVTEMGQEVTMRCQPILGHNTVFWYRQTMMQGLELLAYFRNRAPLDDSGMPKDRFSAEMPDATLATLKIQPSEPRDSAVYFCASGLVLEQGARPQHFGDGTRLSIL.

This rearrangement joins TRBV6-5 to TRBJ2-3; TRBD2 aligns across 10 bases. CDR1 and CDR2 (germline): MNHEY, SVGAGI. The CDR3 spans 15 residues. V trimming: 7 bases; J trimming: 7 bases; junction bases outside the gene matches: 11. The CDR3 DNA follows: TGTGCCAGCATGGCGGGACTAGCGTCACCGAATACGCAGTATTTT. This encodes CASMAGLASPNTQYF.